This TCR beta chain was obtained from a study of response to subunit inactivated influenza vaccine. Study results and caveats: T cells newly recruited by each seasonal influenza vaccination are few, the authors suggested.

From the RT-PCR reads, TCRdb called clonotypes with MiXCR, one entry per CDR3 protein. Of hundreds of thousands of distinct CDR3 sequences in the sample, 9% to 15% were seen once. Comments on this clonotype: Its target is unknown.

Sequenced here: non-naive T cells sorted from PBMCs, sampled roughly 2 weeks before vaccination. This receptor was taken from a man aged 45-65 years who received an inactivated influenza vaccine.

Here the CDR3 DNA reads TGTGCCAGCTCACTCGCACCGTGGGATGAGCAGTTCTTC. It specifies CASSLAPWDEQFF. The V gene is TRBV18, the J gene TRBJ2-1; no clear D. Trimming pared 4 bases from V and 8 bases from J, leaving 12 bases between. The CDR3 extends over 13 amino acids. Germline values: CDR1 KGHSH, CDR2 LQKENI.